This TCR beta chain was recorded in a study of blood T cell repertoires in COVID-19. Study details: Acute and convalescent COVID-19 specimens originated in the United States, Italy and Spain.

The repertoire was sequenced with immunoSEQ multiplex PCR; TCRdb's copy has only in-frame clones and lacks some. The table records 200,000 to 300,000 clones, roughly 83% of them present only once. Germline values: CDR1 SGDLS, CDR2 YYNGEE. V was clipped by 0 bases and J by 0 bases; unmatched bases: 0. The CDR3 covers 16 residues. This receptor was taken from a man older than 75 with acute or convalescent COVID-19. The sequenced sample was peripheral blood. J is TRBJ2-3 and V is TRBV9, with TRBD2 matching 11 bases. The chain's CDR3 is CASSVASGGSTDTQYF. The CDR3 DNA is TGTGCCAGCAGCGTAGCTAGCGGGGGGAGCACAGATACGCAGTATTTT.